A selection of T cell receptor beta chains follows, all from one sample in a study of regulatory T cells in long-lasting Graves disease. TCRdb reprocessed the multiplex PCR reads with MiXCR, giving one entry per CDR3 protein. The sample includes about 240,000 distinct CDR3 sequences, 20% to 25% of them seen just once. The sample consisted of peripheral blood mononuclear cells (PBMCs), taken at new diagnosis, from a patient treated with antithyroid drugs. Receptor source: a female donor with Graves disease. Both conserved end residues are part of each CDR3. A D gene is named only where the DNA matches it firmly. Some rows have no size entry. The others give once, few or many, or a class for an expanded clone.

size	J	V	D	CDR3	DNA
many	TRBJ2-7	TRBV6-1	-	CASSEDGDSYEQYF	TGTGCCAGCAGTGAGGACGGCGACTCCTACGAGCAGTACTTC
many	TRBJ1-1	TRBV5-6	-	CASSLGGARSEAFF	TGTGCCAGCAGCTTGGGGGGGGCAAGGAGTGAAGCTTTCTTT
many	TRBJ2-7	TRBV7-2	TRBD1	CASRTGAGTYEQYF	TGTGCCAGCAGAACAGGGGCAGGGACGTACGAGCAGTACTTC
many	TRBJ2-7	TRBV20-1	-	CSARDSGGVRGYEQYF	TGCAGTGCTAGAGATTCTGGCGGGGTCAGAGGATACGAGCAGTACTTC
few	TRBJ2-1	TRBV11-2	-	CASSPGLHSYNEQFF	TGTGCCAGCAGCCCGGGACTTCACTCCTACAATGAGCAGTTCTTC
-	TRBJ2-2	TRBV6-1	-	CASTPAGYTGELFF	TGTGCCAGCACCCCGGCGGGATATACCGGGGAGCTGTTTTTT
few	TRBJ1-6	TRBV29-1	TRBD1	CSAGTGDSPLHF	TGCAGCGCGGGGACAGGGGATTCACCCCTCCACTTT
many	TRBJ2-1	TRBV19	TRBD2	CASSRGGASYNEQFF	TGTGCCAGTAGTCGGGGGGGGGCCTCCTACAATGAGCAGTTCTTC
-	TRBJ2-3	TRBV5-4	TRBD1	CASSQGAGDRGTDTQYF	TGTGCCAGCAGCCAGGGGGCAGGCGACCGAGGCACAGATACGCAGTATTTT
many	TRBJ2-5	TRBV7-2	-	CASSPRRLETQYF	TGTGCCAGCAGCCCCCGAAGGTTGGAGACCCAGTACTTC
many	TRBJ1-1	TRBV28	TRBD1	CASSHRGTIEAFF	TGTGCCAGCAGTCACAGGGGAACAATTGAAGCTTTCTTT
many	TRBJ2-3	TRBV6-2/TRBV6-3	-	CASSPLDQGTQYF	TGTGCCAGCAGTCCTCTAGATCAGGGTACGCAGTATTTT
many	TRBJ2-5	TRBV7-9	-	CASSLDHGGQETQYF	TGTGCCAGCAGCTTAGATCACGGGGGTCAAGAGACCCAGTACTTC
few	TRBJ2-1	TRBV6-1	TRBD2	CATERTSGLGEQFF	TGTGCCACCGAAAGGACTAGCGGGTTAGGTGAGCAGTTCTTC
many	TRBJ2-1	TRBV12-3/TRBV12-4	TRBD1	CASSSRTGGVEQFF	TGTGCCAGCAGTTCCCGGACAGGGGGCGTTGAGCAGTTCTTC
many	TRBJ1-1	TRBV5-1	-	CASSLDDGQNTEAFF	TGCGCCAGCAGCTTGGACGACGGACAGAACACTGAAGCTTTCTTT
-	TRBJ2-7	TRBV11-3	TRBD2	CASSLVLTSGGSYEQYF	TGTGCCAGCAGCTTAGTCTTGACTAGCGGAGGCTCCTACGAGCAGTACTTC
many	TRBJ2-1	TRBV5-1	TRBD2	CASSGHTSGRGNEQFF	TGCGCCAGCAGCGGCCATACTAGCGGGAGAGGCAATGAGCAGTTCTTC
-	TRBJ2-2	TRBV28	-	CASSPGRIRELFF	TGTGCCAGCAGTCCCGGTCGGATCAGGGAGCTGTTTTTT
many	TRBJ2-2	TRBV10-1	-	CASSERLYGELFF	TGCGCCAGCAGTGAGCGATTATACGGGGAGCTGTTTTTT
once	TRBJ1-2	TRBV2	TRBD1	CASSEAGTVYGYTF	TGTGCCAGCAGTGAGGCGGGGACAGTCTATGGCTACACCTTC
many	TRBJ2-1	TRBV20-1	-	CSAALGAYNEQFF	TGCAGTGCTGCCCTGGGGGCCTACAATGAGCAGTTCTTC
many	TRBJ2-7	TRBV7-8	-	CASSFASSYEQYF	TGTGCCAGCAGCTTCGCTAGCTCCTACGAGCAGTACTTC
many	TRBJ2-1	TRBV11-2	-	CASSPTTGTQYNEQFF	TGTGCCAGCAGCCCCACGACCGGGACACAGTACAATGAGCAGTTCTTC
-	TRBJ1-1	TRBV5-4	-	CASSFGESTEAFF	TGTGCCAGCAGCTTTGGGGAAAGCACTGAAGCTTTCTTT
few	TRBJ2-2	TRBV7-9	-	CASSLGLGNTGELFF	TGTGCCAGCAGCTTAGGTCTGGGGAACACCGGGGAGCTGTTTTTT
-	TRBJ1-2	TRBV11-2	-	CASSSGGDTDGYTF	TGTGCCAGCAGCTCCGGCGGGGATACGGACGGCTACACCTTC
many	TRBJ2-5	TRBV28	-	CASSYSPPEQTQYF	TGTGCCAGCAGTTACAGCCCTCCTGAGCAGACCCAGTACTTC
many	TRBJ1-5	TRBV6-1	TRBD1	CASSPPDRAWQPQHF	TGTGCCAGCAGTCCCCCGGACAGGGCTTGGCAGCCCCAGCATTTT
many	TRBJ1-4	TRBV28	-	CASSLGGRTNEKLFF	TGTGCCAGCAGTTTAGGAGGGCGGACTAATGAAAAACTGTTTTTT
many	TRBJ2-5	TRBV27	-	CASSLWFRETQYF	TGTGCCAGCAGTTTATGGTTCCGGGAGACCCAGTACTTC
few	TRBJ2-2	TRBV7-6	TRBD2	CASSLGFREGYTGELFF	TGTGCCAGCAGCTTGGGATTCCGGGAGGGGTACACCGGGGAGCTGTTTTTT